The following is a T cell receptor beta chain sequence with its context. The antigen this receptor binds is unknown. Only one base separates this from a far larger clonotype, so it likely reflects a read error. Two rounds of multiplex PCR on genomic DNA were used to amplify the TCR beta CDR3 region. The first PCR round used primers specific to each TRBV and TRBJ gene, with sequences filed in Chinese patent CN105087789A. Universal primers were used in the second PCR round. The Roche High Pure PCR Template Preparation Kit was used to extract genomic DNA from frozen PBMCs. An Illumina HiSeq 3000 was used to sequence the libraries paired-end with 151 bp reads. The original methods were these. CutAdapt was used to discard raw reads that did not contain the multiplex PCR primer sequences. PEAR was used to merge high-quality paired reads into contigs. MiXCR assigned TRB V, D and J gene segments to each contig by aligning to reference sequences. To remove sequencing errors, CDR3 sequences were clustered according to base quality and sequence similarity. Diversity was calculated as Shannon entropy divided by the natural log of the number of productive TCR sequences. To get clonality, Shannon entropy was divided by the natural log of the number of unique clonotypes, and that result was subtracted from one. Progression-free survival cut-offs for repertoire metrics were chosen using the Youden index of ROC curves, with analyses run in R 3.5.3. TCRdb ran its own pipeline on the public reads, namely fastp trimming at Q25 and MiXCR clone calling, and kept in-frame beta chains. Rows are unified per CDR3 protein, each entry keeping the most common DNA and genes. The V and J calls and clone size come from TCRdb's table, not from the authors' own analysis. The sample records almost 20,000 distinct CDR3 sequences, roughly 30% of which are singletons. About 20% of the sample rests with the top ten.

No patient had a history of other malignancies or prior chemotherapy or radiotherapy, and all had node-negative disease on CT and PET/CT. At each of the two time points, about 6.3 milliliters of peripheral venous blood were collected into EDTA tubes. PBMCs were isolated by Ficoll-Paque Plus density-gradient centrifugation. Immediately after collection, samples were stored at -80 degrees C until analysis. This entry belongs to a study of prognosis after radiotherapy for stage I lung cancer (TCRdb year 2021). Concerning the study at large: Between April 2018 and 2019, some 18 stage I NSCLC patients were enrolled in Nanjing, China. Every patient was regarded as medically inoperable, because of comorbidities in approximately 12 cases and refusal of surgery in seven or eight cases. The study took one blood sample before SBRT and one after SBRT from each of roughly 19 patients and sequenced all 40 or so samples. Ages in the cohort of 13 men and over 5 women ranged from about 53 to 84 years, with a median of 74. Four of the 19 patients developed distant metastases after SBRT, at a median of around seven months; the other 15 showed no significant progression. Tumor histology was squamous cell carcinoma in several patients and adenocarcinoma in twelve. The study profiled peripheral blood TCR beta repertoires from stage I NSCLC patients before and after stereotactic body radiotherapy and related them to distant failure. Enrolled patients comprised some 15 with newly diagnosed primary stage I lung tumors and four to six with oligometastatic NSCLC after surgical resection of the primary tumor. Using image-guided IMRT or VMAT, SBRT was delivered in 3 to 5 fractions at a biologically effective dose of at least 100 Gy. SBRT was not combined with any concurrent therapy in any patient. Overall study outcomes, separate from this receptor: A decrease in unique TCR clone counts was observed after SBRT (median roughly 10,000 before versus some 7,000 after; Wilcoxon paired P=0.011). Limitations of the study included a small cohort and short follow-up, and the study findings need independent validation. Whether the expanded TCR clones were tumor-specific was not determined. None of the reported P values were adjusted for multiple comparisons. Differences by metastasis status were reportedly seen in TRBV and TRBJ usage frequencies, involving two V genes at baseline and, after SBRT, several V genes and two J genes. Post-SBRT Shannon entropy and its change from baseline were lower in patients who developed distant metastases; baseline Shannon entropy was not associated with metastases.

The germline V gene encodes CDR1 MNHEY and CDR2 SVGAGI. Taken from cysteine to phenylalanine, the CDR3 has 15 residues. CDR3 DNA only is kept here, 45 bases in frame from base 1. Compared with germline, V lacks 7 bases and J lacks 5 bases; bases without a gene match: 11. This clonotype was sampled from a donor aged 50 or older with non-small cell lung cancer. The source material was PBMCs, sampled before or after stereotactic body radiation therapy (not recorded which). Rearrangement joined TRBV6-5 to TRBJ1-1, with 9 bases aligning to TRBD1. The nucleotides read TGTGCCAGCACGATGGGCCACGACAGGGGGACTGAAGCTTTCTTT. It codes for CASTMGHDRGTEAFF.